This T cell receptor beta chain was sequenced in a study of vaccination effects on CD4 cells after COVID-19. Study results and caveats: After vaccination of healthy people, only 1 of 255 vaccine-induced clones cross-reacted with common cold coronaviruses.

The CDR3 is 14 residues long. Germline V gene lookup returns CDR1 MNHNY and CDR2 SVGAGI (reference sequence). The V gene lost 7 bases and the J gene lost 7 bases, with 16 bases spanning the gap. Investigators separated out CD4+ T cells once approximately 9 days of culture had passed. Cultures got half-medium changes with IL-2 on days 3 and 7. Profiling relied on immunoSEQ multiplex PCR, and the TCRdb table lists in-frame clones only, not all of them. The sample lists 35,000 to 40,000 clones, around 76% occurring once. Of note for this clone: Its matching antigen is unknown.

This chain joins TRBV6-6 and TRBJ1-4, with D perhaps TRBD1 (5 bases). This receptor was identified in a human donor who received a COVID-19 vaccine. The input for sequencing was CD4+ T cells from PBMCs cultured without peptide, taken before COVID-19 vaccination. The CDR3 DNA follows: TGTGCCAGCACCTTGACTGGGGCTCGTGAAAAACTGTTTTTT. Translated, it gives CASTLTGAREKLFF.